Listed below are T cell receptor beta chains from one sample, sequenced in a study of control samples from healthy donors and cancer patients. Data came from immunoSEQ multiplex PCR; TCRdb stores just in-frame clones and leaves some out. In the table there are 150,000 or so clones, roughly 90% of which are singletons. Sequenced: blood. These receptors were taken from a man younger than 35 in good health. CDR3s leave out the opening cysteine and the closing phenylalanine or tryptophan.

V,J,CDR3
TRBV3-1/TRBV3-2,TRBJ2-1,ASSQGGGNEQF
TRBV7-9,TRBJ2-3,ASRTNTDTQY
TRBV19,TRBJ2-7,ASSIVGRGSDEQY
TRBV9,TRBJ2-7,ASSVPTEPYEQY
TRBV3-1/TRBV3-2,TRBJ2-5,ASSQDKTSGGRGRETQY
TRBV4-2,TRBJ2-5,ASSQEGGWRETQY
TRBV2,TRBJ1-4,ASSAMSGEKLF
TRBV5-6,TRBJ1-1,ASSLRRNTEAF
TRBV18,TRBJ1-2,ASSPTAWTEKMYGYT
TRBV27,TRBJ1-6,ASSLGLNSPLH
TRBV2,TRBJ1-2,ASSEEAGYYGYT
TRBV3-1/TRBV3-2,TRBJ1-1,ASSQVGGQGALAF
TRBV27,TRBJ2-5,ASSLYPGPETQY
TRBV27,TRBJ1-2,ASSLGGGVGYT
TRBV9,TRBJ2-1,ASSAGLAGAYNEQF
TRBV29-1,TRBJ1-2,SVVNPHSTTKVLYGYT
TRBV7-2,TRBJ2-2,ASSLERQGELF
TRBV18,TRBJ2-5,ASSPTGDQETQY
TRBV11-2,TRBJ1-5,ASSLASNQPQH
TRBV28,TRBJ2-2,ASSLPQGRTGELF
TRBV5-4,TRBJ1-4,ASSEASGQAGEKLF
TRBV18,TRBJ1-1,ASSERSPPLNTEAF
TRBV12-2,TRBJ1-1,ASRLARRGQSTVMNTEAF
TRBV19,TRBJ1-4,ASMLGAENEKLF
TRBV7-7,TRBJ2-7,ASSRSGAGEQY
TRBV5-4,TRBJ2-3,ASSLVPASDTQY
TRBV3-1/TRBV3-2,TRBJ2-3,ASSQGPADTQY
TRBV25-1,TRBJ2-7,ASSEYSYEQY
TRBV5-1,TRBJ2-3,ASSPLGPGAGTDTQY
TRBV7-9,TRBJ1-1,ASSLVNRGPAF
TRBV10-1,TRBJ1-1,ASSDIITGLNTEAF
TRBV19,TRBJ2-1,ASSIEGGREQF
TRBV27,TRBJ2-2,ASSLKPVRESGELF
TRBV7-2,TRBJ1-6,ASIQTGGAFHSPLH
TRBV19,TRBJ1-2,ASSIGGVGTSGYT
TRBV5-4,TRBJ2-7,ASSRDSFYEQY
TRBV6-5,TRBJ2-3,ASSGAGGPGSTQY
TRBV19,TRBJ2-2,ASSWEGNTGELF
TRBV3-1/TRBV3-2,TRBJ2-3,ASSQSAWGFTDTQY
TRBV6-4,TRBJ1-2,ASSDPLWDYGYT
TRBV4-2,TRBJ2-1,ASSQGGLAGGTYNEQF
TRBV4-1,TRBJ1-2,ASSQPRTDPNYGYT
TRBV4-2,TRBJ2-7,ASSPRGSSSYEQY
TRBV2,TRBJ2-7,ASSDPGLAGNEQY
TRBV6-5,TRBJ1-5,ASRWTGLGNQPQH
TRBV10-3,TRBJ2-5,AIRGTSGQETQY
TRBV24-1,TRBJ2-7,ATSEAKGAPYEQY
TRBV7-6,TRBJ2-1,ASSSHTRSGGEQF
TRBV10-1,TRBJ2-2,ASSEPNDGDITGELF
TRBV5-1,TRBJ2-1,ASSFRQGYNEQF
TRBV19,TRBJ1-3,AIPGQGYGNTIY
TRBV18,TRBJ2-2,ASSPQGNTGELF
TRBV2,TRBJ2-7,ASSKSSYEQY
TRBV18,TRBJ2-3,ASSPTDSTDTQY
TRBV28,TRBJ1-2,ASSLYQGAGYGYT